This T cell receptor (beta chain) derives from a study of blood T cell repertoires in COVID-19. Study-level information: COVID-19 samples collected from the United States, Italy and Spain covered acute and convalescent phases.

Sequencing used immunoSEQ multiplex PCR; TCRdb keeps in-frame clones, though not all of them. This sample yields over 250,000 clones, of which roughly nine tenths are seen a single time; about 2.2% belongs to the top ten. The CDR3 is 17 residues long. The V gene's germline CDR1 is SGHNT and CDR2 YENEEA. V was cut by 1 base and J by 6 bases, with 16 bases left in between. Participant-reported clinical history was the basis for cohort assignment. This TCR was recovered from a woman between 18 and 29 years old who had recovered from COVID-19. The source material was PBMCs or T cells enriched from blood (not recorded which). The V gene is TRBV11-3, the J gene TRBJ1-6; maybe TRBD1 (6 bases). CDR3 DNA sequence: TGTGCCAGCAGCTTAGTACAGGGACCCCAAGTTAATTCACCCCTCCACTTT. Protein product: CASSLVQGPQVNSPLHF.